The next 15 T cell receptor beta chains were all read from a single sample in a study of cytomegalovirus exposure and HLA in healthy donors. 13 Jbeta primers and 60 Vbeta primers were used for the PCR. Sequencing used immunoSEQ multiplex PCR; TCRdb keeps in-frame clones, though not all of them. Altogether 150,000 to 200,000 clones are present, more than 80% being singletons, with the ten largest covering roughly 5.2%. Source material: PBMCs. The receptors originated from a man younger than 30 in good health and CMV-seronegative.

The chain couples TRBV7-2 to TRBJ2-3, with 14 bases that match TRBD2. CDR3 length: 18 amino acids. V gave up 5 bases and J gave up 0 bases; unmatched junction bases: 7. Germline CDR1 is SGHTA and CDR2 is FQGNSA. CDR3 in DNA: TGTGCCAGCAGCCGCGGACTAGCGGGAGGCCTTAGCACAGATACGCAGTATTTT. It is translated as CASSRGLAGGLSTDTQYF. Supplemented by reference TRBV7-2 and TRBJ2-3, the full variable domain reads GAGVSQSPSNKVTEKGKDVELRCDPISGHTALYWYRQSLGQGLEFLIYFQGNSAPDKSGLPSDRFSAERTGGSVSTLTIQRTQQEDSAVYLCASSRGLAGGLSTDTQYFGPGTRLTVL.

The DNA of the CDR3 is TGTGCCAGCAGTTTACAGGGGGCGAGCACAGATACGCAGTATTTT. Protein: CASSLQGASTDTQYF. The genes are TRBV7-9 and TRBJ2-3, with 9 bases lining up with TRBD1. The V gene's germline CDR1 is SEHNR and CDR2 FQNEAQ (reference sequence). V shed 6 bases, J shed 0 bases, and the junction held 4 bases outside the gene matches. This CDR3 spans 15 amino acids.

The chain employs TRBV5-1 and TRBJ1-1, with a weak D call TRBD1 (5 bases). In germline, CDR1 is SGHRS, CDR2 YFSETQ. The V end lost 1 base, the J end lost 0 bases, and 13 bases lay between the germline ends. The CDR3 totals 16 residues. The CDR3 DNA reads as TGCGCCAGCAGCTTGTTGTCTAGGGGAATGAACACTGAAGCTTTCTTT. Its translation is CASSLLSRGMNTEAFF.

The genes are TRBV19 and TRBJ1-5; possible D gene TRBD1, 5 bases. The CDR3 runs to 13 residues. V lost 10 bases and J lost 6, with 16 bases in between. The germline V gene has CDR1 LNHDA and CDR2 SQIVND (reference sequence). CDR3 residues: CATSPDRGQPQHF. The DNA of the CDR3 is TGTGCCACCTCCCCCGACAGAGGTCAGCCCCAGCATTTT.

This chain's CDR3 is CASSPGAPTPHEQFF. The CDR3 nucleotides read TGTGCCAGCAGCCCAGGGGCTCCTACTCCGCATGAGCAGTTCTTC. The chain is built from TRBV7-2 and TRBJ2-1; weak D call: TRBD1 (6 bases). This CDR3 contains 15 residues. Trimming removed 5 bases from V and 8 bases from J, with 19 bases in between. Germline-derived CDR1 and CDR2 are SGHTA and FQGNSA.

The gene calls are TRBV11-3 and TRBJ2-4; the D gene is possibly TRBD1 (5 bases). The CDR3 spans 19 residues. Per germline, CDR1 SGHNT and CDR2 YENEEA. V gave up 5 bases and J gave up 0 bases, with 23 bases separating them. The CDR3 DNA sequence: TGTGCCAGCAGCGTACACAGTCGGACATTGACGATAGCCAAAAACATTCAGTACTTC. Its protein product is CASSVHSRTLTIAKNIQYF.

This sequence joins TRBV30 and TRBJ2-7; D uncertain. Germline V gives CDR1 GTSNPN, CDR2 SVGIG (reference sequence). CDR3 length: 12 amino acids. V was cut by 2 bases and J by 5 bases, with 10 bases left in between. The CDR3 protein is CAWSSNMDEQYF. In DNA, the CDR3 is TGTGCCTGGAGTTCAAACATGGACGAGCAGTACTTC. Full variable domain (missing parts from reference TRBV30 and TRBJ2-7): SQTIHQWPATLVQPVGSPLSLECTVEGTSNPNLYWYRQAAGRGLQLLFYSVGIGQISSEVPQNLSASRPQDRQFILSSKKLLLSDSGFYLCAWSSNMDEQYFGPGTRLTVT.

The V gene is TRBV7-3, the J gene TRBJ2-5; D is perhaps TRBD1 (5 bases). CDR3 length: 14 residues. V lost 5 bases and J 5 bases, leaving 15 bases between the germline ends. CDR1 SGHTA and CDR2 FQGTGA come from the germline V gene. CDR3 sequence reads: CASSLRQGGETQYF. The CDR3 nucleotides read TGTGCCAGCAGCCTACGGCAGGGTGGGGAGACCCAGTACTTC.

The CDR3 sequence is CSVEVRLPYGYTF. The CDR3 DNA is TGCAGCGTTGAGGTCAGGCTCCCCTATGGCTACACCTTC. The V gene is TRBV29-1, the J gene TRBJ1-2, with no clear D. Per germline, CDR1 SQVTM and CDR2 ANQGSEA. V lost 3 bases and J 4 bases, leaving 12 bases between the germline ends. This CDR3 contains 13 residues.

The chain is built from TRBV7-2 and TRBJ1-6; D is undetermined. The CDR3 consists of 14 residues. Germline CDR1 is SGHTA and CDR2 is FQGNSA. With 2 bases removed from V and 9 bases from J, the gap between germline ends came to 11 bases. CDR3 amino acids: CASSLSAWSSPLHF. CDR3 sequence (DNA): TGTGCCAGCAGCTTATCGGCCTGGAGTTCACCCCTCCACTTT.

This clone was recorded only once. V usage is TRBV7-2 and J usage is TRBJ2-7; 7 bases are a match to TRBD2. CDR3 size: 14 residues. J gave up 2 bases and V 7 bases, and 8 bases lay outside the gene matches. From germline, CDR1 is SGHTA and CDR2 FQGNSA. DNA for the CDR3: TGTGCCAGCAAGAGGGGAGGGGACGCCTACGAGCAGTACTTC. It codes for CASKRGGDAYEQYF.

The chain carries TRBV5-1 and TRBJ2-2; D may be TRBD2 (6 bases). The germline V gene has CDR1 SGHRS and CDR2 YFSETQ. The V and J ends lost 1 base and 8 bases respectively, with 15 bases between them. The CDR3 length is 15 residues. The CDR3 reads CASSLSGSPTGELFF. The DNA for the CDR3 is TGCGCCAGCAGCTTGAGCGGGTCACCCACTGGGGAGCTGTTTTTT.

The CDR3 sequence is CASSVGAESNQPQHF. CDR3 DNA: TGTGCCAGCAGCGTGGGGGCAGAGAGCAATCAGCCCCAGCATTTT. This chain joins TRBV9 and TRBJ1-5, with D possibly being TRBD1 (6 bases). V lost 2 bases to trimming and J lost 1 base, with 10 bases between them. The CDR3 is made up of 15 amino acids. Per germline, CDR1 SGDLS and CDR2 YYNGEE.

The DNA of the CDR3 is TGCGCCAGCAGCCAAAGACTAGTGGGGGAGCTGTTTTTT. Protein product: CASSQRLVGELFF. This chain links TRBV4-1 with TRBJ2-2, with D tentatively TRBD2 (6 bases). The germline V gene has CDR1 MGHRA and CDR2 YSYEKL. The length of the CDR3 is 13 residues. V was clipped by 2 bases and J by 8 bases, with 9 bases between them.

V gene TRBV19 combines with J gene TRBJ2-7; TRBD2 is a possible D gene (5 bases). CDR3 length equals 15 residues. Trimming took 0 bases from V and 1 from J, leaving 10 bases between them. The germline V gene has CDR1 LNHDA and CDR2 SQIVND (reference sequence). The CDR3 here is CASSIDAGGSYEQYF. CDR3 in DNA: TGTGCCAGTAGTATAGACGCGGGCGGGTCCTACGAGCAGTACTTC.